This TCR beta chain was identified during a study of cytomegalovirus exposure and HLA in healthy donors. PCR involved 60 Vbeta and 13 Jbeta primers. Produced via immunoSEQ multiplex PCR; TCRdb's table is partial and in-frame only. The sample comprises 100,000 to 150,000 clones, roughly 88% of which are singletons, and less than 3.5% rests with the top ten. Germline V gene data show CDR1 as SGHRS and CDR2 as YFSETQ. The CDR3 spans 15 residues. Losses at the gene ends were 4 bases for V and 4 bases for J; bases not matched to a gene: 7. V is TRBV5-1 and J is TRBJ2-2; 7 nucleotides match TRBD1. The sample taken for sequencing was PBMCs. The clonotype originates from a man in his fifties or sixties in good health and CMV-seronegative. This CDR3 reads CASSRPGQPTGELFF. The DNA for the CDR3 is TGCGCCAGCAGCAGGCCGGGACAGCCCACCGGGGAGCTGTTTTTT.